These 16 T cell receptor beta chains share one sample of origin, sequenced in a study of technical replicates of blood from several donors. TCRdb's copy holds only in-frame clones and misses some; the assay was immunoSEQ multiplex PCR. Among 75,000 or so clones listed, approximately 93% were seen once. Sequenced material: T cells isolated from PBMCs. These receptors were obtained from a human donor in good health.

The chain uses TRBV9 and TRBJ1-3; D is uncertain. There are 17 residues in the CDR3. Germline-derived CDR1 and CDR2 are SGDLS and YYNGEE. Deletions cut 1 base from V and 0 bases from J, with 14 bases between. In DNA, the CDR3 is TGTGCCAGCAGCGTACTCGGAACAGCCCTCTCTGGAAACACCATATATTTT. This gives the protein CASSVLGTALSGNTIYF.

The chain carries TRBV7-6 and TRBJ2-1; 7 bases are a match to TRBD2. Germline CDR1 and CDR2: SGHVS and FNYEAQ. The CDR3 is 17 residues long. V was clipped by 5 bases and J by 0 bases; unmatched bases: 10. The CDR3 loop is CASSPTRGGSSYNEQFF. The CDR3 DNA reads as TGTGCCAGCAGCCCCACCCGGGGCGGGAGCTCCTACAATGAGCAGTTCTTC.

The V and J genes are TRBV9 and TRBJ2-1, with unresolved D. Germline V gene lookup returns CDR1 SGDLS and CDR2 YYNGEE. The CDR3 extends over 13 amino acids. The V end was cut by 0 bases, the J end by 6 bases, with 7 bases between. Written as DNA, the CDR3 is TGTGCCAGCAGCGTAGTTAGCACCAATGAGCAGTTCTTC. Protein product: CASSVVSTNEQFF.

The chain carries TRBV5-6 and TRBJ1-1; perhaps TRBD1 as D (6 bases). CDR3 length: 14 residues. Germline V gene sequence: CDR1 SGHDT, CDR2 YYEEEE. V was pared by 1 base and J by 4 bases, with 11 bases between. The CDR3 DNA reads TGTGCCAGCAGCTTGCCGGGGGGGGCCACTGAAGCTTTCTTT. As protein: CASSLPGGATEAFF.

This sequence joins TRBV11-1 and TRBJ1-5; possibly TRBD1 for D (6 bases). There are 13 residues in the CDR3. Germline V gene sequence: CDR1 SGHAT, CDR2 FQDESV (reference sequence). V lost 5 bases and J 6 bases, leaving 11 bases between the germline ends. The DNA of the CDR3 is TGTGCCAGCAGCCCAGGGGAAGGTCAGCCCCAGCATTTT. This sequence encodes CASSPGEGQPQHF. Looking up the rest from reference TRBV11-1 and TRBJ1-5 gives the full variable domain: EAEVAQSPRYKITEKSQAVAFWCDPISGHATLYWYRQILGQGPELLVQFQDESVVDDSQLPKDRFSAERLKGVDSTLKIQPAELGDSAMYLCASSPGEGQPQHFGDGTRLSIL.

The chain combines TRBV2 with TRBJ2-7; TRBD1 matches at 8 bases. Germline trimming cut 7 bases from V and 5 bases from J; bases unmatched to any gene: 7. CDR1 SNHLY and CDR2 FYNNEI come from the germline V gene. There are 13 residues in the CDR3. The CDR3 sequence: CASMDRAGDEQYF. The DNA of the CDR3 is TGTGCCAGCATGGACAGGGCGGGCGACGAGCAGTACTTC.

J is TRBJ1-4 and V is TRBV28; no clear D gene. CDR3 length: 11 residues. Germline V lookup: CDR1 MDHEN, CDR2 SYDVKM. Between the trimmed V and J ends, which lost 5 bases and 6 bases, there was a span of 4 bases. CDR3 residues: CASSPDEKLFF. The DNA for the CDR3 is TGTGCCAGCAGTCCAGATGAAAAACTGTTTTTT.

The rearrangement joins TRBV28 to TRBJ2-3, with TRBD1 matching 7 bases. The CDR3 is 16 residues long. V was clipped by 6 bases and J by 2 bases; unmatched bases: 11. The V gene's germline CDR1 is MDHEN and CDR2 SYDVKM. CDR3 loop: CASSLPPTGATDTQYF. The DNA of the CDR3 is TGTGCCAGCAGCCTTCCCCCCACAGGGGCCACAGATACGCAGTATTTT.

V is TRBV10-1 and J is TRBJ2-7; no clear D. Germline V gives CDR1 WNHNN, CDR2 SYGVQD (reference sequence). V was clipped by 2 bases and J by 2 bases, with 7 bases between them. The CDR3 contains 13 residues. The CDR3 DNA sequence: TGCGCCAGCAGTGAGGTCACAACCTACGAGCAGTACTTC. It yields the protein CASSEVTTYEQYF.

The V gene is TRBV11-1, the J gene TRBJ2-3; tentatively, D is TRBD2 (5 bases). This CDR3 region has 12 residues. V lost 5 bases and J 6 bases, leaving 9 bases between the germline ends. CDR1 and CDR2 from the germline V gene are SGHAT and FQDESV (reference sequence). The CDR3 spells CASSRGRDTQYF. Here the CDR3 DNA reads TGTGCCAGCAGCCGAGGGCGGGATACGCAGTATTTT.

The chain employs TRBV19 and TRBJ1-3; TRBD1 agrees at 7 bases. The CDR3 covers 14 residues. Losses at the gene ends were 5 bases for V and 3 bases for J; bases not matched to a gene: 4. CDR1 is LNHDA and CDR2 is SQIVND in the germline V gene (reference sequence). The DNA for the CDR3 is TGTGCCAGTAGTCGAGGGGGCAGTGGAAACACCATATATTTT. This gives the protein CASSRGGSGNTIYF.

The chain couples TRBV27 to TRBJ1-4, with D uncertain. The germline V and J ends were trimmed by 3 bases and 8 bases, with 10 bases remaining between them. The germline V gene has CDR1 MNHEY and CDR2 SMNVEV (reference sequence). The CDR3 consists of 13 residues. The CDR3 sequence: CASSFHGEEKLFF. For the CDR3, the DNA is TGTGCCAGCAGTTTTCACGGGGAGGAAAAACTGTTTTTT.

CDR3 bases: TGTGCCAGCAGTCCCCAATCGGAGTTGGATACGCAGTATTTT. Translation: CASSPQSELDTQYF. This chain links TRBV28 with TRBJ2-3; unclear D gene. The CDR3 extends over 14 amino acids. The V gene's germline CDR1 is MDHEN and CDR2 SYDVKM. The ends were cut back, 5 bases at V and 6 bases at J, with 15 bases in the middle.

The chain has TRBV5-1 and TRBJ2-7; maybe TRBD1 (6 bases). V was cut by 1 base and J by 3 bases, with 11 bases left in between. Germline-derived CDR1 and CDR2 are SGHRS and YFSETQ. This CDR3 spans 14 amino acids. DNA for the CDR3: TGCGCCAGCAGCTTGACAGGGTCTGTCTACGAGCAGTACTTC. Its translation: CASSLTGSVYEQYF. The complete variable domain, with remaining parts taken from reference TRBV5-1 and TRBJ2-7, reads KAGVTQTPRYLIKTRGQQVTLSCSPISGHRSVSWYQQTPGQGLQFLFEYFSETQRNKGNFPGRFSGRQFSNSRSEMNVSTLELGDSALYLCASSLTGSVYEQYFGPGTRLTVT.

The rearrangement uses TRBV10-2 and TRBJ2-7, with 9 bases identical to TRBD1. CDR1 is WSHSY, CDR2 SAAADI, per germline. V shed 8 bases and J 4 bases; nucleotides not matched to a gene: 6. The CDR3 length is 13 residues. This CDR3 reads CASSGQGNYEQYF. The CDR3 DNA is TGCGCCAGCTCGGGACAGGGTAATTACGAGCAGTACTTC.

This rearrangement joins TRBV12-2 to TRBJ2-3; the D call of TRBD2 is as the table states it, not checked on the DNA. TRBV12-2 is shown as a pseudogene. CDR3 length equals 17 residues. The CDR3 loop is CASRPPPSGRYTDTQYF. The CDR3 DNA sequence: TGTGCAAGTCGTCCACCTCCCAGCGGGAGGTACACAGATACGCAGTATTTT.